These 18 T cell receptor beta chains were all obtained from the same sample, sequenced in a study of CD8 T cells in ankylosing spondylitis. These receptors are not linked to any known antigen. A single record per CDR3 protein comes from TCRdb applying MiXCR to the 5' RACE reads. The table shows some 220,000 distinct CDR3 sequences, with around 7.9% occurring only once. Whole-study findings and limits: A TCR beta motif made of fewer than ten highly homologous variants seemed typical of ankylosing spondylitis blood.

Sequenced input: blood, either unsorted or a sorted T cell fraction (not recorded which). Receptors originate from a male donor with ankylosing spondylitis.

For this clonotype: A read error is possible here, since a much larger clone lies one base away. The chain uses TRBV7-9 and TRBJ1-1; D unclear. The length of the CDR3 is 15 residues. The germline gives CDR1 SEHNR, CDR2 FQNEAQ (reference sequence). V was pared by 2 bases and J by 6 bases, with 16 bases between. The DNA of the CDR3 is TGTGCCAGCAGCTTACTAGGTGTACCCTCGTCTGAAGCTTTCTTT. Its protein is CASSLLGVPSSEAFF. The complete variable domain, with remaining parts taken from reference TRBV7-9 and TRBJ1-1, reads DTGVSQNPRHKITKRGQNVTFRCDPISEHNRLYWYRQTLGQGPEFLTYFQNEAQLEKSRLLSDRFSAERPKGSFSTLEIQRTEQGDSAMYLCASSLLGVPSSEAFFGQGTRLTVV.

This clonotype showed up many times. This CDR3 is CASSLDGGGYTF. In nucleotides, the CDR3 is TGTGCCAGCAGCTTAGACGGAGGGGGCTACACCTTC. The chain employs TRBV7-8 and TRBJ1-2; D unclear. CDR1 is SGHVS and CDR2 is FQNEAQ in the germline V gene. The CDR3 spans 12 residues. Trimming took 1 base from V and 8 from J, leaving 8 bases between them.

This clonotype was observed many times. The chain uses TRBV12-3 or TRBV12-4 and TRBJ2-3; 10 bases fit TRBD2. The junction had 10 bases not matched to a gene; V was cut back by 4 bases and J by 6 bases. The CDR3 has 16 amino acids. The CDR3 loop is CASSYSGGRGADTQYF. CDR3 in DNA: TGTGCCAGCAGTTATAGCGGGGGGCGAGGGGCGGATACGCAGTATTTT.

This clonotype has a count of ten or more. The chain's CDR3 is CAWSKGARDEQYF. As DNA, the CDR3 is TGTGCCTGGAGCAAAGGGGCCCGGGACGAGCAGTACTTC. The J gene is TRBJ2-7, the V gene TRBV30; TRBD1 might be the D (5 bases). Trimming pared 3 bases from V and 5 bases from J, leaving 14 bases between. Germline CDR1 is GTSNPN and CDR2 is SVGIG (reference sequence). The CDR3 is 13 residues long.

This clonotype was recorded at least ten times. This sequence joins TRBV3-1 and TRBJ2-3; a possible D gene is TRBD1 (6 bases). The V end was cut by 2 bases, the J end by 2 bases, with 8 bases between. CDR3 length: 14 amino acids. Germline loops: CDR1 LGHDT, CDR2 YNNKEL (reference sequence). CDR3 protein: CASSQRGSTDTQYF. DNA for the CDR3: TGTGCCAGCAGCCAAAGGGGGTCCACAGATACGCAGTATTTT.

This clonotype was recorded at least ten times. The chain employs TRBV2 and TRBJ2-2; TRBD1 matches at 7 bases. Germline V CDR1 and CDR2: SNHLY, FYNNEI. There are 15 residues in the CDR3. CDR3 DNA: TGTGCGCAGATCCGGACAGGAGGGAACACCGGGGAGCTGTTTTTT. This translates into CAQIRTGGNTGELFF.

There are many counts of this clonotype. This chain connects TRBV11-2 to TRBJ2-7; 9 bases are shared with TRBD2. Germline V gene lookup returns CDR1 SGHAT and CDR2 FQNNGV. The junction had 9 bases not matched to a gene; V was cut back by 0 bases and J by 3 bases. The CDR3 has 17 amino acids. For the CDR3, the DNA is TGTGCCAGCAGCTTAGATTGGACGGCGGGAGGGGGCTACGAGCAGTACTTC. Translation: CASSLDWTAGGGYEQYF.

This clonotype came up many times. The chain links TRBV12-3 or TRBV12-4 to TRBJ1-5, with D perhaps TRBD1 (6 bases). CDR3 size: 16 residues. V lost 5 bases and J 0 bases, leaving 14 bases between the germline ends. The CDR3 nucleotides are TGTGCCAGCAGTCCCCCAGGGGTTTATAGCAATCAGCCCCAGCATTTT. Protein sequence: CASSPPGVYSNQPQHF.

This clonotype has a count of ten or more. The CDR3 sequence: CASSLKVAGAYEQYF. CDR3 sequence (DNA): TGTGCCAGCAGCTTAAAGGTAGCGGGAGCATACGAGCAGTACTTC. The genes are TRBV7-2 and TRBJ2-7, with TRBD2 identical over 9 bases. The germline V gene encodes CDR1 SGHTA and CDR2 FQGNSA. The CDR3 spans 15 residues. With 2 bases clipped from V and 4 bases from J, the junction kept 6 bases outside the gene matches.

As regards this clonotype: This may arise from a read error, as a much more abundant clone is one base away. V is TRBV5-1 and J is TRBJ2-7, with D hard to call. CDR3 length: 14 amino acids. V lost 2 bases, J lost 3 bases, and 12 bases lay in between. The germline gives CDR1 SGHRS, CDR2 YFSETQ. The CDR3 sequence is CASSFSEGRYEQYF. The CDR3 DNA reads TGCGCCAGCAGCTTTAGTGAAGGGCGCTACGAGCAGTACTTC. Together with reference TRBV5-1 and TRBJ2-7, the CDR3 gives the full variable domain: KAGVTQTPRYLIKTRGQQVTLSCSPISGHRSVSWYQQTPGQGLQFLFEYFSETQRNKGNFPGRFSGRQFSNSRSEMNVSTLELGDSALYLCASSFSEGRYEQYFGPGTRLTVT.

This clonotype was recorded many times. The J gene is TRBJ2-3, the V gene TRBV20-1, with 7 bases lining up with TRBD2. The CDR3 contains 14 residues. V dropped 3 bases and J dropped 2; count of bases not matched to a gene: 5. Germline V lookup: CDR1 DFQATT, CDR2 SNEGSKA (reference sequence). The CDR3 sequence is CSARGGTYTDTQYF. The CDR3 region has the DNA TGCAGTGCTAGGGGGGGGACCTACACAGATACGCAGTATTTT.

V is TRBV5-4 and J is TRBJ2-5; no clear D gene. The CDR3 covers 15 residues. Germline V lookup: CDR1 SGHNT, CDR2 YYREEE (reference sequence). The V and J ends lost 4 bases and 2 bases respectively, with 15 bases between them. CDR3 DNA sequence: TGTGCCAGCAGCCATCACGGATTTGAACAAGAGACCCAGTACTTC. Its translation is CASSHHGFEQETQYF.

There are many counts of this clonotype. The chain links TRBV7-8 to TRBJ2-2; D remains unclear. The CDR3 is made up of 14 amino acids. Germline loops: CDR1 SGHVS, CDR2 FQNEAQ. V lost 8 bases, J lost 0 bases, and 10 bases lay in between. The CDR3 reads CASLAETNTGELFF. Written as DNA, the CDR3 is TGTGCCAGCCTCGCGGAGACGAACACCGGGGAGCTGTTTTTT.

This clonotype was detected only a few times. The chain joins TRBV20-1 to TRBJ2-7; D uncertain. From germline, CDR1 is DFQATT and CDR2 SNEGSKA (reference sequence). The CDR3 is made up of 13 amino acids. The V gene lost 1 base and the J gene lost 3 bases, with 10 bases spanning the gap. CDR3 residues: CSARVSGYYEQYF. The CDR3, as DNA: TGCAGTGCTAGAGTTTCCGGTTACTACGAGCAGTACTTC.

In this sample, this clonotype turned up a few times. The chain links TRBV24-1 to TRBJ2-2; the D call may be TRBD1 or TRBD2 (6 bases each). This CDR3 spans 14 amino acids. The germline V gene encodes CDR1 KGHDR and CDR2 SFDVKD. With 5 bases removed from V and 4 bases from J, the gap between germline ends came to 10 bases. CDR3 sequence reads: CATSAQGGTGELFF. CDR3 bases: TGTGCCACCAGTGCACAGGGAGGCACCGGGGAGCTGTTTTTT.

V and J are TRBV6-1 and TRBJ1-1; TRBD1 is a possible D gene (5 bases). Germline V lookup: CDR1 MNHNS, CDR2 SASEGT. The CDR3 length is 15 residues. Between the trimmed V and J ends, which lost 4 bases and 3 bases, there was a span of 15 bases. CDR3 bases: TGTGCCAGCAGTGTGACCGGCCGAGGGGACACTGAAGCTTTCTTT. Its translation is CASSVTGRGDTEAFF.

The table lists this clonotype with many counts. This chain joins TRBV20-1 and TRBJ2-3; 8 nucleotides match TRBD2. V gave up 4 bases and J gave up 2 bases; unmatched junction bases: 23. This CDR3 has 20 amino acids. Germline V gives CDR1 DFQATT, CDR2 SNEGSKA (reference sequence). The CDR3 here is CSATPSELAENFQTTDTQYF. CDR3 bases: TGCAGTGCTACCCCCTCGGAACTAGCGGAGAATTTCCAAACCACAGATACGCAGTATTTT.

The V and J genes are TRBV2 and TRBJ2-1, with D unclear. V lost 1 base and J 0 bases, leaving 10 bases between the germline ends. The CDR3 is made up of 16 amino acids. Germline CDR1 is SNHLY and CDR2 is FYNNEI. CDR3 loop: CASSEDDLSSYNEQFF. The DNA for the CDR3 is TGTGCCAGCAGTGAAGACGACCTTAGCTCCTACAATGAGCAGTTCTTC. The variable domain in full, completed from reference TRBV2 and TRBJ2-1, reads EPEVTQTPSHQVTQMGQEVILRCVPISNHLYFYWYRQILGQKVEFLVSFYNNEISEKSEIFDDQFSVERPDGSNFTLKIRSTKLEDSAMYFCASSEDDLSSYNEQFFGPGTRLTVL.